This is a list of T cell receptor beta chains from one sample in a study of T cells in localized non-small cell lung cancer. TCRdb keeps only in-frame clones here, not all; method: immunoSEQ multiplex PCR. Counted here are 40,000 to 55,000 clones, 81% occurring once; the ten biggest clones make up 17%. This specimen consisted of peripheral blood mononuclear cells, obtained before any cancer treatment. Source of these receptors: a man aged 35-75 years with stage III lung adenocarcinoma. Each CDR3 is given with its conserved first and last residue.

V gene	J gene	CDR3 protein
TRBV5-1	TRBJ2-2	CASSEAGGPSGELFF
TRBV18	TRBJ1-2	CASSREGGAYGYTF
TRBV2	TRBJ2-3	CAGRTGMADTQYF
TRBV9	TRBJ2-2	CASSALGTGGVVTGELFF
TRBV29-1	TRBJ1-1	CSVEDHGGFEAFF
TRBV4-2	TRBJ1-1	CASSLQGNTEAFF
TRBV25-1	TRBJ2-2	CASHGQLNTGELFF
TRBV6-5	TRBJ2-7	CASSYSKGAYEQYF
TRBV14	TRBJ2-3	CASSQTTGTDTQYF
TRBV5-1	TRBJ2-1	CASSAGTGLSNNEQFF
TRBV6-6	TRBJ1-6	CASRQGSYNSPLHF
TRBV9	TRBJ1-2	CASSEGADYGYTF
TRBV6-5	TRBJ1-2	CASSGQGRVYGYTF
TRBV6-5	TRBJ2-2	CASSLPGTGELFF
TRBV5-1	TRBJ2-1	CASSSHRQGATNEQFF
TRBV11-1	TRBJ1-1	CASSPWDSDTEAFF
TRBV13	TRBJ1-1	CASSSDRGDTEAFF
TRBV6-5	TRBJ2-1	CASSYSTGVPYNEQFF
TRBV29-1	TRBJ2-4	CSVSPTPGLAKNIQYF
TRBV19	TRBJ2-1	CASSISSGGAYNEQFF
TRBV27	TRBJ2-5	CASSWGLQETQYF
TRBV5-1	TRBJ2-3	CASSLVGAIRTDTQYF
TRBV9	TRBJ2-5	CASSSGIQETQYF
TRBV7-2	TRBJ2-2	CASSLALGTGELFF
TRBV7-6	TRBJ2-5	CASSLPGQGQETQYF
TRBV18	TRBJ2-1	CASSPPEGGNEQFF
TRBV9	TRBJ2-5	CASSPRLTETQYF
TRBV12-5	TRBJ1-6	CASGPSKDSPLHF
TRBV10-3	TRBJ1-2	CAISETTGGGYGYTF
TRBV11-2	TRBJ2-7	CASSLLLAGGPGSYEQYF
TRBV6-5	TRBJ2-3	CASSYGQGWLDTQYF
TRBV4-2	TRBJ1-2	CASSSRDRRGYTF
TRBV29-1	TRBJ2-5	CSVEWGGGETQYF
TRBV7-2	TRBJ1-2	CASSSPDGRDGYTF
TRBV6-5	TRBJ2-1	CASSWTVSSYNEQFF
TRBV19	TRBJ2-7	CATTRTGAAYEQYF
TRBV7-7	TRBJ2-1	CASSPSSGGYNEQFF
TRBV4-2	TRBJ2-5	CASQNGVSGGARETQYF
TRBV7-8	TRBJ2-1	CASSAVSLAAEQFF
TRBV10-2	TRBJ2-3	CASSDGDLSTDTQYF
TRBV29-1	TRBJ2-3	CSVGGISGDYTDTQYF
TRBV4-1	TRBJ2-7	CASSQGAAGIEQYF
TRBV10-2	TRBJ2-3	CASSDYMSGGADTQYF
TRBV6-5	TRBJ2-1	CASSYSGFMDNEQFF
TRBV27	TRBJ2-5	CASSLILAVASREETQYF
TRBV5-6	TRBJ2-2	CASSWQGVTGELFF
TRBV19	TRBJ2-1	CASSRDSGGALNEQFF
TRBV7-6	TRBJ2-7	CASSQGLAGDEQYF
TRBV5-1	TRBJ2-7	CASSVGQGQDEQYF
TRBV11-2	TRBJ2-1	CASSLGTTPPLF
TRBV9	TRBJ2-1	CASSVAGTGYNEQFF
TRBV18	TRBJ2-5	CASSPRGQGKETQYF
TRBV11-1	TRBJ2-3	CASNGNTDTQYF
TRBV4-1	TRBJ2-7	CASSQLDSYEQYF